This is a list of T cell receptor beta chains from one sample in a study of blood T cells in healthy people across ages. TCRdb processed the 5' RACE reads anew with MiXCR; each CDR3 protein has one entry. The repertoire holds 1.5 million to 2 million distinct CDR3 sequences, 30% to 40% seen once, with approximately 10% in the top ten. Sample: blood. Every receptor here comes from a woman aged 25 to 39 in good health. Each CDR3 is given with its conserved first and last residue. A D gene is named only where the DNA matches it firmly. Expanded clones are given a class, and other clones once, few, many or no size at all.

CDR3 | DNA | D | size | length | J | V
CSARDPLAEAYEQYF | TGCAGTGCTAGAGATCCCCTAGCGGAAGCCTACGAGCAGTACTTC | TRBD2 | few | 15 | TRBJ2-7 | TRBV20-1
CAISDLGTGLSYEQYF | TGTGCCATCAGTGACCTCGGGACAGGCCTATCCTACGAGCAGTACTTC | TRBD1 | few | 16 | TRBJ2-7 | TRBV10-3
CASSLVSTGKNGYTF | TGCGCCAGCAGCTTGGTCTCGACAGGGAAGAATGGCTACACCTTC | TRBD1 | - | 15 | TRBJ1-2 | TRBV5-1
CASSFNAVGYGYTF | TGTGCCAGCAGTTTTAACGCCGTGGGGTATGGCTACACCTTC | - | - | 14 | TRBJ1-2 | TRBV12-3/TRBV12-4
CSARDRKDYEQYF | TGCAGTGCAAGGGACAGGAAAGACTACGAGCAGTACTTC | TRBD1 | few | 13 | TRBJ2-7 | TRBV20-1
CASSFGRQGYEAFF | TGTGCCAGCAGTTTTGGGCGGCAGGGCTACGAAGCTTTCTTT | - | - | 14 | TRBJ1-1 | TRBV27
CASTASPATGELFF | TGTGCCAGCACTGCTAGTCCCGCCACCGGGGAGCTGTTTTTT | - | many | 14 | TRBJ2-2 | TRBV6-4
CSALETQYF | TGCAGTGCTTTAGAGACCCAGTACTTC | - | - | 9 | TRBJ2-5 | TRBV20-1
CASSLGAGVHEQFF | TGTGCCAGCAGCTTAGGGGCGGGAGTCCATGAGCAGTTCTTC | TRBD2 | few | 14 | TRBJ2-1 | TRBV7-9
CSAITGTVKEEKLFF | TGCAGTGCAATAACAGGGACCGTGAAGGAGGAAAAACTGTTTTTT | - | few | 15 | TRBJ1-4 | TRBV20-1
CSARATGSSYNEQFF | TGCAGTGCTAGAGCAACGGGTAGCTCCTACAATGAGCAGTTCTTC | - | few | 15 | TRBJ2-1 | TRBV20-1
CAISDPPSYTF | TGTGCCATCAGTGACCCCCCGAGCTACACCTTC | - | few | 11 | TRBJ1-2 | TRBV10-3
CASSQLTTQQGAKRTGELFF | TGCGCCAGCAGCCAACTCACCACCCAACAGGGGGCCAAGAGGACCGGGGAGCTGTTTTTT | TRBD1 | - | 20 | TRBJ2-2 | TRBV4-1
CASTHPIRTDTQYF | TGTGCCAGCACCCACCCCATCCGCACAGATACGCAGTATTTT | - | - | 14 | TRBJ2-3 | TRBV9
CASSGQQSSYNEQFF | TGTGCCAGCAGTGGACAGCAGAGCTCCTACAATGAGCAGTTCTTC | - | - | 15 | TRBJ2-1 | TRBV2
CASSVTSEGYTEAFF | TGCGCCAGCAGTGTAACCAGCGAGGGTTACACTGAAGCTTTCTTT | - | - | 15 | TRBJ1-1 | TRBV6-5
CASSPLQGSNEKLFF | TGTGCCAGCAGCCCGCTGCAGGGTTCAAATGAAAAACTGTTTTTT | - | - | 15 | TRBJ1-4 | TRBV7-9
CASSPLRKGGWTEAFF | TGTGCCAGCAGCCCACTTCGGAAGGGAGGATGGACTGAAGCTTTCTTT | - | - | 16 | TRBJ1-1 | TRBV3-1
CASSLEAGVHNEQFF | TGCGCCAGCAGCTTGGAGGCAGGGGTACACAATGAGCAGTTCTTC | - | - | 15 | TRBJ2-1 | TRBV5-1
CASSLLDASFGANVLTF | TGTGCCAGCAGCTTACTGGACGCAAGCTTTGGGGCCAACGTCCTGACTTTC | - | - | 17 | TRBJ2-6 | TRBV7-3
CASSQLIGNEQFF | TGTGCCAGCAGCCAGTTAATTGGCAATGAGCAGTTCTTC | - | many | 13 | TRBJ2-1 | TRBV7-2
CASSGGGFISYEQYF | TGTGCCAGCAGTGGTGGGGGTTTTATCTCCTACGAGCAGTACTTC | - | - | 15 | TRBJ2-7 | TRBV6-1
CASSHPLGGGETQYF | TGCGCCAGCAGCCATCCCCTAGGGGGAGGAGAGACCCAGTACTTC | - | many | 15 | TRBJ2-5 | TRBV4-1
CASSLSPGRGHKEKLFF | TGTGCCAGCAGTTTATCACCAGGGAGGGGACACAAGGAAAAACTGTTTTTT | - | - | 17 | TRBJ1-4 | TRBV27
CASSPSLAGGPSDTQYF | TGCGCCAGCAGCCCAAGCCTAGCGGGGGGGCCGTCAGATACGCAGTATTTT | TRBD2 | few | 17 | TRBJ2-3 | TRBV5-1
CASSSGGAIYEQYF | TGTGCCAGCAGTTCGGGGGGCGCGATCTACGAGCAGTACTTC | - | - | 14 | TRBJ2-7 | TRBV27
CASSYSTGLAGVRETQYF | TGTGCCAGCAGTTACTCGACTGGACTAGCGGGGGTCCGGGAGACCCAGTACTTC | TRBD2 | many | 18 | TRBJ2-5 | TRBV6-5
CASSPSGVNEKRFF | TGTGCCAGCAGCCCGAGCGGGGTTAATGAAAAACGGTTTTTT | - | few | 14 | TRBJ1-4 | TRBV7-9
CASSDPGRKTQYF | TGTGCCAGCAGTGATCCCGGGCGGAAGACCCAGTACTTC | - | - | 13 | TRBJ2-5 | TRBV2